Below are 4 T cell receptor beta chains sequenced from a single sample in a study of T cell repertoires in cytomegalovirus infection. A single record per CDR3 protein comes from TCRdb applying MiXCR to the reads. The sample consists of roughly 630,000 distinct CDR3 sequences, more than 20% of them appearing once. The sample comprised CD8+ T cells from PBMCs. The receptors were gathered from a human donor in good health (CMV status not recorded). Some clones in this sample may be carry-over from other donors' samples.

This clonotype appeared many times. This sequence joins TRBV11-2 and TRBJ2-1; 7 bases align to TRBD2. CDR3 length: 14 amino acids. V dropped 1 base and J dropped 5; count of bases not matched to a gene: 2. Germline CDR1 and CDR2: SGHAT and FQNNGV. The DNA for the CDR3 is TGTGCCAGCAGCTTAGGGGACTATAACAATGAGCAGTTCTTC. Its protein is CASSLGDYNNEQFF.

This clonotype was seen at least ten times. V is TRBV11-3 and J is TRBJ2-1, with 7 bases lining up with TRBD1. This CDR3 has 15 residues. Germline loops: CDR1 SGHNT, CDR2 YENEEA. Unmatched junction bases numbered 4, after V lost 1 base and J lost 4 bases. The chain's CDR3 is CASSLGGGQYNEQFF. CDR3 DNA sequence: TGTGCCAGCAGCTTAGGAGGGGGACAGTACAATGAGCAGTTCTTC.

This clonotype was seen repeatedly, ten times or more. This sequence joins TRBV7-3 and TRBJ2-2; D gene uncertain. Germline CDR1 and CDR2: SGHTA and FQGTGA. There are 12 residues in the CDR3. V lost 1 base and J lost 6, with 3 bases in between. CDR3 region: CASSLRPGELFF. For the CDR3, the DNA is TGTGCCAGCAGCTTAAGGCCCGGGGAGCTGTTTTTT.

This clonotype appeared a few times. This chain links TRBV19 with TRBJ1-5; 8 nucleotides line up with TRBD1. Germline loops: CDR1 LNHDA, CDR2 SQIVND (reference sequence). V lost 5 bases, J lost 3 bases, and 18 bases stayed unmatched. The CDR3 runs to 19 residues. CDR3 protein: CASSVAVVWTGMNNQPQHF. CDR3 bases: TGTGCCAGTAGTGTCGCTGTGGTCTGGACAGGGATGAACAATCAGCCCCAGCATTTT.